Given below is one T cell receptor (beta chain) in context. RNA was extracted with the RNeasy kit, and a quantity of about 0.5 to 1 ug was reverse transcribed using random hexamers. Each CDR3 protein is one row after TCRdb ran MiXCR on the immunoSEQ multiplex PCR reads. The table records 250,000 to 300,000 distinct CDR3 sequences, about 88% of them present only once. Trimming removed 3 bases from V and 0 bases from J; junction bases left unmatched: 1. The germline V gene encodes CDR1 SNHLY and CDR2 FYNNEI. The CDR3 loop spans 14 amino acids. This sample stems from a study of CD8 T cells in Susac syndrome.

The V gene is TRBV2, the J gene TRBJ2-7, with TRBD1 matching over 8 bases. This TCR derives from a human donor with multiple sclerosis. The source material was CD8+ T cells from PBMCs. The CDR3 spells CASSEGTGSYEQYF. CDR3 bases: TGTGCCAGCAGTGAGGGGACAGGCTCCTACGAGCAGTACTTC.